A selection of T cell receptor beta chains follows, all from one sample in a study of T cell responses to AZD1222 COVID-19 vaccine. This table comes from immunoSEQ multiplex PCR, and its TCRdb copy is limited to in-frame clones, with some not included. The table records about 45,000 clones, over 60% of them present only once. The sequences come from peripheral blood, collected on day 0 of AZD1222 vaccination. All receptors derive from an adult in good health. CDR3s include the opening cysteine and the closing phenylalanine or tryptophan. D genes are given only for firm matches. Rows may omit the clone size; those that give it use once, few, many or a size class.

V gene: TRBV6-5
clone size: NA
D gene: TRBD1
J gene: TRBJ1-2
CDR3 DNA: TGTGCCAGCAGTTACGAAGGTGGGACAGGGATCTATGGCTACACCTTC
CDR3 protein: CASSYEGGTGIYGYTF

V gene: TRBV6-5
clone size: NA
D gene: NA
J gene: TRBJ2-2
CDR3 DNA: TGTGCCAGCAGTAGACAGAATACCAACACCGGGGAGCTGTTTTTT
CDR3 protein: CASSRQNTNTGELFF

V gene: TRBV19
clone size: medium-sized
D gene: NA
J gene: TRBJ1-5
CDR3 DNA: TGTGCCAGTAATTTTCTGGTGGGGGGAAACAATCAGCCCCAGCATTTT
CDR3 protein: CASNFLVGGNNQPQHF

V gene: TRBV29-1
clone size: once
D gene: TRBD1
J gene: TRBJ2-7
CDR3 DNA: TGCAGCGTTGACGGGACAGGGGGCTACGAGCAGTACTTC
CDR3 protein: CSVDGTGGYEQYF

V gene: TRBV11-2
clone size: NA
D gene: TRBD1
J gene: TRBJ2-1
CDR3 DNA: TGTGCCAGCAGCTACGACAGGGGATCACACAATGAGCAGTTCTTC
CDR3 protein: CASSYDRGSHNEQFF

V gene: TRBV10-1
clone size: few
D gene: TRBD1
J gene: TRBJ2-7
CDR3 DNA: TGCGCCAATGTCAGGACCCGAGTATCAGGGGGTTACGAGCAGTACTTC
CDR3 protein: CANVRTRVSGGYEQYF

V gene: TRBV5-1
clone size: NA
D gene: NA
J gene: TRBJ2-2
CDR3 DNA: TGCGCCAGCAGCTCCAGGGGCACCGGGGAGCTGTTTTTT
CDR3 protein: CASSSRGTGELFF

V gene: TRBV18
clone size: once
D gene: NA
J gene: TRBJ2-7
CDR3 DNA: TGTGCCAGCTCACCTAACCGGGACACTAACGAGCAGTACTTC
CDR3 protein: CASSPNRDTNEQYF

V gene: TRBV9
clone size: NA
D gene: NA
J gene: TRBJ2-3
CDR3 DNA: TGTGCCAGCAGCGTTAGTCCCAGCACAGATACGCAGTATTTT
CDR3 protein: CASSVSPSTDTQYF

V gene: TRBV6-1
clone size: once
D gene: NA
J gene: TRBJ2-5
CDR3 DNA: TGTGCCAGCAGTGATAGTAGTGTTCAAAGAGAGACCCAGTACTTC
CDR3 protein: CASSDSSVQRETQYF

V gene: TRBV6-5
clone size: NA
D gene: NA
J gene: TRBJ1-2
CDR3 DNA: TGTGCCAGCAGTTACCTATCGCAGGCTAGGCTCTACACCTTC
CDR3 protein: CASSYLSQARLYTF

V gene: TRBV4-2
clone size: NA
D gene: NA
J gene: TRBJ1-6
CDR3 DNA: TGTGCCAGCAGCCAAGATCTCCAGGACGGCTATAATTCACCCCTCCACTTT
CDR3 protein: CASSQDLQDGYNSPLHF

V gene: TRBV11-3
clone size: NA
D gene: NA
J gene: TRBJ1-1
CDR3 DNA: TGTGCCAGCAGCCTCTCCCCTGGGCGGGGTGAAGCTTTCTTT
CDR3 protein: CASSLSPGRGEAFF

V gene: TRBV5-1
clone size: NA
D gene: NA
J gene: TRBJ2-3
CDR3 DNA: TGCGCCAGCAGCGGTGGACCAGGGACGAGAGGCACAGATACGCAGTATTTT
CDR3 protein: CASSGGPGTRGTDTQYF

V gene: TRBV6-2/TRBV6-3
clone size: NA
D gene: NA
J gene: TRBJ2-1
CDR3 DNA: TGTGCCAGCAGTTACGGGTACAATGAGCAGTTCTTC
CDR3 protein: CASSYGYNEQFF

V gene: TRBV5-4
clone size: NA
D gene: NA
J gene: TRBJ2-1
CDR3 DNA: TGTGCCAGCAGCTTGGACTTCAGGCCTAACAATGAGCAGTTCTTC
CDR3 protein: CASSLDFRPNNEQFF

V gene: TRBV18
clone size: once
D gene: NA
J gene: TRBJ2-6
CDR3 DNA: TGTGCCAGCTCGCAGGCCTCGAGTTCTGGGGCCAACGTCCTGACTTTC
CDR3 protein: CASSQASSSGANVLTF

V gene: TRBV18
clone size: NA
D gene: NA
J gene: TRBJ2-7
CDR3 DNA: TGTGCCAGCTCACCACCCGGCAACCCACTCGAGCAGTACTTC
CDR3 protein: CASSPPGNPLEQYF

V gene: TRBV7-2
clone size: NA
D gene: TRBD2
J gene: TRBJ2-1
CDR3 DNA: TGTGCCAGCAGCTCAACCCTAGCGGGGGGGCTTTACAATGAGCAGTTCTTC
CDR3 protein: CASSSTLAGGLYNEQFF

V gene: TRBV7-2
clone size: NA
D gene: TRBD2
J gene: TRBJ2-5
CDR3 DNA: TGTGCCAGCAGCTTGGGGGGTAGCGGGGGTACTGAGACCCAGTACTTC
CDR3 protein: CASSLGGSGGTETQYF

V gene: TRBV21-1
clone size: NA
D gene: NA
J gene: TRBJ2-1
CDR3 DNA: TGTGCCAGCAGCGATGCGTACAATGAGCAGTTCTTC
CDR3 protein: CASSDAYNEQFF

V gene: TRBV2
clone size: NA
D gene: NA
J gene: TRBJ1-5
CDR3 DNA: TGTGCCAGCAGCTACCGGGACCGTCGGCAGCCCCAGCATTTT
CDR3 protein: CASSYRDRRQPQHF

V gene: TRBV7-2
clone size: NA
D gene: NA
J gene: TRBJ1-1
CDR3 DNA: TGTGCCAGCAGCTTACACGGGGCTTACACTGAAGCTTTCTTT
CDR3 protein: CASSLHGAYTEAFF

V gene: TRBV5-1
clone size: NA
D gene: TRBD2
J gene: TRBJ2-7
CDR3 DNA: TGCGCCAGCAGCTCAGGCGGGCTAGCGGGGTTCCACTACGAGCAGTACTTC
CDR3 protein: CASSSGGLAGFHYEQYF

V gene: TRBV28
clone size: NA
D gene: NA
J gene: TRBJ1-1
CDR3 DNA: TGTGCCAGCAGCGCCCTTTTTGGGGGCACTGAAGCTTTCTTT
CDR3 protein: CASSALFGGTEAFF

V gene: TRBV3-1/TRBV3-2
clone size: few
D gene: TRBD1
J gene: TRBJ1-2
CDR3 DNA: TGTGCCAGCAGCCAAGGTTACGGACAGGGCCAAGCTAACTATGGCTACACCTTC
CDR3 protein: CASSQGYGQGQANYGYTF

V gene: TRBV7-3
clone size: NA
D gene: TRBD1
J gene: TRBJ2-3
CDR3 DNA: TGTGCCAGCAGCCGGACAGGGGTGGGCACAGATACGCAGTATTTT
CDR3 protein: CASSRTGVGTDTQYF

V gene: TRBV19
clone size: NA
D gene: TRBD1
J gene: TRBJ1-1
CDR3 DNA: TGTGCCAGTAGTAGAGGACAGGGTATCGCCCGGAACACTGAAGCTTTCTTT
CDR3 protein: CASSRGQGIARNTEAFF

V gene: TRBV15
clone size: NA
D gene: NA
J gene: TRBJ1-6
CDR3 DNA: TGTGCCACCGCGCTGGACTATAATTCACCCCTCCACTTT
CDR3 protein: CATALDYNSPLHF

V gene: TRBV14
clone size: NA
D gene: NA
J gene: TRBJ1-2
CDR3 DNA: TGTGCCAGCAGCCTTGTGGTAAACTATGGCTACACCTTC
CDR3 protein: CASSLVVNYGYTF

V gene: TRBV7-2
clone size: NA
D gene: NA
J gene: TRBJ1-4
CDR3 DNA: TGTGCCAGCAGCTTAGCGCGGGGGGCGCCTAATGAAAAACTGTTTTTT
CDR3 protein: CASSLARGAPNEKLFF

V gene: TRBV19
clone size: NA
D gene: TRBD2
J gene: TRBJ2-3
CDR3 DNA: TGTGCCAGTAGTATAGATGCTAGCGGGGGGGCGAGTACAGATACGCAGTATTTT
CDR3 protein: CASSIDASGGASTDTQYF

V gene: TRBV6-5
clone size: NA
D gene: TRBD1
J gene: TRBJ1-4
CDR3 DNA: TGTGCCAGCAGTATACGGACAGGGGACGAAAAACTGTTTTTT
CDR3 protein: CASSIRTGDEKLFF

V gene: TRBV5-1
clone size: few
D gene: TRBD1
J gene: TRBJ1-2
CDR3 DNA: TGCGCCAGCAGCTTAAAACCGGGACAGGAAGGCAACTATGGCTACACCTTC
CDR3 protein: CASSLKPGQEGNYGYTF

V gene: TRBV6-5
clone size: NA
D gene: TRBD1
J gene: TRBJ1-2
CDR3 DNA: TGTGCCAGCAAGGCAGGGGGGTCGGTGGCCTATGGCTACACCTTC
CDR3 protein: CASKAGGSVAYGYTF

V gene: TRBV6-1
clone size: NA
D gene: NA
J gene: TRBJ1-3
CDR3 DNA: TGTGCCAGCAGTGAAGCTCTGTACTCTTCTGGAAACACCATATATTTT
CDR3 protein: CASSEALYSSGNTIYF

V gene: TRBV3-1/TRBV3-2
clone size: NA
D gene: NA
J gene: TRBJ2-5
CDR3 DNA: TGTGCCAGCAGCCAAGGTCCGGCTGGGACCCAGTACTTC
CDR3 protein: CASSQGPAGTQYF

V gene: TRBV5-1
clone size: NA
D gene: NA
J gene: TRBJ2-6
CDR3 DNA: TGCGCCAGCAGCTTGTGGGGTTCTGGGGCCAACGTCCTGACTTTC
CDR3 protein: CASSLWGSGANVLTF

V gene: TRBV28
clone size: NA
D gene: NA
J gene: TRBJ1-2
CDR3 DNA: TGTGCCAGCAGTAGCGGGTTAGAAGGCTATGGCTACACCTTC
CDR3 protein: CASSSGLEGYGYTF

V gene: TRBV11-1
clone size: NA
D gene: TRBD1
J gene: TRBJ1-2
CDR3 DNA: TGTGCCAGCAGCTTAGAAGGACAGGGGAACTATGGCTACACCTTC
CDR3 protein: CASSLEGQGNYGYTF

V gene: TRBV9
clone size: NA
D gene: NA
J gene: TRBJ1-2
CDR3 DNA: TGTGCCAGCAGCCCTAGTGCTAACAGCGCATTTAACTATGGCTACACCTTC
CDR3 protein: CASSPSANSAFNYGYTF